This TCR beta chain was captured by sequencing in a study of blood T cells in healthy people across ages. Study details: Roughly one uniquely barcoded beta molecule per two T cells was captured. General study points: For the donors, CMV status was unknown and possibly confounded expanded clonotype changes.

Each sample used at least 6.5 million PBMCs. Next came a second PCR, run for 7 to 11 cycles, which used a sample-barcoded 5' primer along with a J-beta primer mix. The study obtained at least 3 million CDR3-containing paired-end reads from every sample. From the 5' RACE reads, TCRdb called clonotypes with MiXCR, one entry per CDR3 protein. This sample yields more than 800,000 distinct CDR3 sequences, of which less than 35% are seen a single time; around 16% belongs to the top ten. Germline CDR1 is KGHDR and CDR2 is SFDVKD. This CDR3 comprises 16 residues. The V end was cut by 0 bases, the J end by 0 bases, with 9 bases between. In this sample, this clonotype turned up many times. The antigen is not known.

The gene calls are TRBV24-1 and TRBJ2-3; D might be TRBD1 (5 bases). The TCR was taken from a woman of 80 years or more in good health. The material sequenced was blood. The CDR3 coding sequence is TGTGCCACCAGTGATTTGCACGCAGGGAGCACAGATACGCAGTATTTT. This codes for CATSDLHAGSTDTQYF.